This T cell receptor beta chain was sequenced in a study of diagnostic markers for celiac disease. Germline-derived CDR1 and CDR2 are ENHRY and SYGVKD. The CDR3 length is 13 residues. Following a re-call of the reads, TCRdb has one entry per CDR3 protein and lacks DNA. The sample includes about 7,500 distinct CDR3 sequences. Sequences were obtained from either unsorted cells or a sorted T cell fraction (not recorded which). The receptor's source is a human donor. This table probably holds off-target reads from a library built for another chain. The rearrangement links TRBV10-3 to TRBJ1-4; TCRdb picks TRBD1, but there is no DNA to check that call. CDR3 in amino acids: CAIRAGQGEKLFF.